Below, 27 T cell receptor beta chains from the same sample are listed, as sequenced in a study of low-dose radiotherapy and immunotherapy resistance in tumors. As to time point: before trial treatment. Amplification of TCRs used a constant-region primer and V-primer adapter for approximately 18 PCR cycles. TCRdb ran MiXCR on the reads and lists one entry per CDR3 protein. The profile shows tens of thousands of distinct CDR3 sequences, 10% to 15% of them singletons. The material was PBMCs, obtained before treatment. The receptor set was obtained from a female donor with ovarian cancer.

This clonotype was detected many times. The chain joins TRBV20-1 to TRBJ1-4; no firm D call. V lost 1 base and J 8 bases, leaving 20 bases between the germline ends. This CDR3 contains 16 residues. Per the germline V gene, CDR1 is DFQATT and CDR2 is SNEGSKA (reference sequence). This chain's CDR3 is CSARASRNLLQEKLFF. In DNA, the CDR3 is TGCAGTGCTAGAGCCTCACGTAATCTCCTACAAGAAAAACTGTTTTTT.

This clonotype showed up many times. The V call is TRBV29-1, the J call TRBJ2-7; no clear D gene. This CDR3 is built from 11 residues. Trimming removed 5 bases from V and 7 bases from J, with 12 bases in between. Germline CDR1 reads SQVTM; CDR2 reads ANQGSEA. CDR3 nucleotide sequence: TGCAGCGTTCAGCAGGCTGGGGAGCAGTACTTC. Translation gives CSVQQAGEQYF.

On this clonotype: This probably arose from a read error, given a far larger clone one base away. This chain links TRBV6-5 with TRBJ2-3, with TRBD1 matching 7 bases. The CDR3 contains 14 residues. The J segment lost 5 bases and the V segment lost 4 bases, leaving 6 bases of the junction unmatched. Germline-derived CDR1 and CDR2 are MNHEY and SVGAGI. In DNA, the CDR3 is TGTGCCAGCAGTTTACAGGGGTCCATAGATACGCAGTATTTT. Protein sequence: CASSLQGSIDTQYF.

Worth noting for this clonotype: A far more abundant clone sits one base away, making this likely a read error. V usage is TRBV6-5 and J usage is TRBJ1-1; D is possibly TRBD1 (5 bases). The V gene lost 5 bases and the J gene lost 11 bases, with 18 bases spanning the gap. Germline CDR1 is MNHEY and CDR2 is SVGAGI. The length of the CDR3 is 13 residues. CDR3 DNA sequence: TGTGCCAGCAGTGCGGACAAATCCACGAGGGCTTTCTTT. Translation gives CASSADKSTRAFF.

This clonotype was seen at least ten times. V usage is TRBV29-1 and J usage is TRBJ2-6; a weak D match, TRBD1 (7 bases). Trimming stripped 6 bases from V and 0 bases from J, with 12 bases between. The length of the CDR3 is 15 residues. Germline CDR1 reads SQVTM; CDR2 reads ANQGSEA. The CDR3, as DNA: TGCAGCGTAAACAGGGGAGGCTCTGGGGCCAACGTCCTGACTTTC. Translating it yields CSVNRGGSGANVLTF.

The chain couples TRBV6-5 to TRBJ2-1; D may be TRBD1 (5 bases). The germline CDR1 and CDR2 sequences are MNHEY and SVGAGI. The CDR3 has 13 amino acids. V was cut by 6 bases and J by 2 bases, with 8 bases left in between. CDR3 sequence reads: CASRMDTYNEQFF. For the CDR3, the DNA is TGTGCCAGCAGAATGGACACCTACAATGAGCAGTTCTTC.

There are many counts of this clonotype. The chain couples TRBV14 to TRBJ2-7, with D hard to call. The V and J ends lost 2 bases and 4 bases respectively, with 18 bases between them. The germline V gene has CDR1 SGHDN and CDR2 FVKESK. The CDR3 loop spans 16 amino acids. CDR3 protein: CASSQNDLTSLYEQYF. CDR3 nucleotide sequence: TGTGCCAGCAGCCAAAACGATTTGACAAGCCTTTACGAGCAGTACTTC.

The chain combines TRBV20-1 with TRBJ1-5, with 8 positions matching TRBD1. The CDR3 runs 16 residues. Germline lookup yields CDR1 DFQATT and CDR2 SNEGSKA (reference sequence). V lost 6 bases to trimming and J lost 0 bases; unmatched junction nucleotides: 10. The CDR3, as DNA: TGCAGTGCCCCCGGGACAGGAGCTTATAGCAATCAGCCCCAGCATTTT. As protein: CSAPGTGAYSNQPQHF.

This clonotype was counted many times. The chain links TRBV12-3 or TRBV12-4 to TRBJ1-2; D perhaps matches TRBD1 (6 bases). Deletions cut 4 bases from V and 3 bases from J, with 15 bases between. The CDR3 length is 15 residues. The CDR3 loop is CASSYQITGYYGYTF. The CDR3 DNA sequence: TGTGCCAGCAGTTACCAGATTACAGGGTACTATGGCTACACCTTC.

This clonotype was counted many times. The gene calls are TRBV2 and TRBJ1-4, with TRBD1 as a possible D gene (5 bases). The V gene's germline CDR1 is SNHLY and CDR2 FYNNEI. The CDR3 sequence is 14 residues long. V lost 7 bases to trimming and J lost 8 bases, with 17 bases between them. CDR3 in DNA: TGTGCCAGCACCGAAGCGGGGGTGGGGGAAAAACTGTTTTTT. Its protein product is CASTEAGVGEKLFF.

This clonotype was picked up a small number of times. The gene calls are TRBV10-3 and TRBJ2-7, with 10 bases aligning to TRBD1. Germline V gene data show CDR1 as ENHRY and CDR2 as SYGVKD. After removal of 4 bases from V and 7 bases from J, the junction contained 10 bases not matched to a gene. The CDR3 totals 15 residues. CDR3 protein: CAISGSGQGFGEQYF. The CDR3 bases are TGTGCCATCAGTGGCTCGGGACAGGGGTTTGGGGAGCAGTACTTC.

This clonotype was recorded at least ten times. The chain is built from TRBV10-2 and TRBJ2-1; tentative D call: TRBD2 (6 bases). Germline CDR1 WSHSY, CDR2 SAAADI. V was cut by 0 bases and J by 8 bases, with 11 bases left in between. The CDR3 is 14 amino acids. The CDR3 DNA reads as TGCGCCAGCAGTGAGTCGAGACTAGTCCATGAGCAGTTCTTC. It translates to CASSESRLVHEQFF.

The sample holds many counts of this clonotype. J is TRBJ2-4 and V is TRBV6-1, with D perhaps TRBD1 or TRBD2 (5 bases each). Germline values: CDR1 MNHNS, CDR2 SASEGT. The ends were cut back, 7 bases at V and 8 bases at J, with 18 bases in the middle. The CDR3 is 14 amino acids. DNA of the CDR3: TGTGCCAGCACAGAAGGGACGCCTGGGGACATTCAGTACTTC. This sequence encodes CASTEGTPGDIQYF.

This clonotype was counted many times. This sequence joins TRBV4-3 and TRBJ1-6, with 8 positions matching TRBD1. Germline V gene sequence: CDR1 LGHNA, CDR2 YSLEER. V was clipped by 4 bases and J by 10 bases; unmatched bases: 15. The CDR3 length is 17 residues. CDR3 DNA sequence: TGCGCCAGCAGCCGAGGACAGGGCAGCCCTTCGGGGTCACCCCTCCACTTT. Translated: CASSRGQGSPSGSPLHF.

This clonotype was found many times. V and J are TRBV20-1 and TRBJ2-3; D possibly uses TRBD1 or TRBD2 (6 bases each). The CDR3 contains 18 residues. CDR1 and CDR2 (germline): DFQATT, SNEGSKA (reference sequence). V was trimmed by 0 bases and J by 3 bases, leaving 22 bases between them. CDR3 nucleotide sequence: TGCAGTGCTAGAGACTGGGAGGCGACAGGTGAGAGGACAGATACGCAGTATTTT. Translated: CSARDWEATGERTDTQYF.

There are many counts of this clonotype. The J gene is TRBJ1-4, the V gene TRBV6-5, with no clear D. The CDR3 has 14 amino acids. V was trimmed by 3 bases and J by 0 bases, leaving 5 bases between them. Germline-derived CDR1 and CDR2 are MNHEY and SVGAGI. The CDR3 DNA sequence: TGTGCCAGCAGTTATGGGACAACTAATGAAAAACTGTTTTTT. Its translation: CASSYGTTNEKLFF.

In this sample, this clonotype turned up many times. The chain joins TRBV27 to TRBJ2-4; maybe TRBD2 (5 bases). The CDR3 extends over 13 amino acids. Germline lookup yields CDR1 MNHEY and CDR2 SMNVEV (reference sequence). Trimming pared 4 bases from V and 6 bases from J, leaving 10 bases between. The CDR3 loop is CASSSRASNIQYF. The DNA for the CDR3 is TGTGCCAGCAGTTCGCGGGCCTCAAACATTCAGTACTTC.

This clonotype was detected ten times or more. V usage is TRBV21-1 and J usage is TRBJ1-2; TRBD1 is the table's D call, not checked against the DNA. TRBV21-1 is termed a pseudogene. The CDR3 is 18 amino acids. The CDR3 sequence is CASSKVPVIRRRDYGYTF. The CDR3 bases are TGTGCCAGCAGCAAAGTCCCGGTGATACGTAGGAGGGACTATGGCTACACCTTC.

This clonotype was recorded many times. The J gene is TRBJ2-3, the V gene TRBV4-1; D call uncertain. Germline V gene data show CDR1 as MGHRA and CDR2 as YSYEKL. Trimming pared 0 bases from V and 0 bases from J, leaving 10 bases between. The CDR3 has 16 amino acids. Here the CDR3 reads CASSQDWAASTDTQYF. CDR3 nucleotides: TGCGCCAGCAGCCAAGATTGGGCAGCTAGCACAGATACGCAGTATTTT.

The genes are TRBV5-1 and TRBJ1-1; D ambiguous. The CDR3 consists of 16 residues. The V gene's germline CDR1 is SGHRS and CDR2 YFSETQ. Between the trimmed V and J ends, which lost 0 bases and 0 bases, there was a span of 12 bases. The CDR3 DNA is TGCGCCAGCAGCTTGGCCCGGAACGGTATGAACACTGAAGCTTTCTTT. Amino acids: CASSLARNGMNTEAFF.

This chain uses TRBV28 with TRBJ1-5; TRBD1 matches 7 bases. The CDR3 has 15 residues. V gave up 7 bases and J gave up 5 bases; unmatched junction bases: 11. The germline gives CDR1 MDHEN, CDR2 SYDVKM. CDR3 in DNA: TGTGCCAGCATCGAGCGGGGACAGCTGTATCAGCCCCAGCATTTT. It specifies CASIERGQLYQPQHF.

The table lists this clonotype with many counts. This rearrangement joins TRBV12-3 or TRBV12-4 to TRBJ1-1, with no clear D. Trimming removed 5 bases from V and 3 bases from J, with 13 bases in between. The CDR3 runs 14 residues. The CDR3 DNA reads TGTGCCAGCAGTCAAGGCAGCGGTCACACTGAAGCTTTCTTT. Encoded protein: CASSQGSGHTEAFF.

This clonotype was counted ten times or more. Since a much larger clone is just one base distant, this may be a read error. The J gene is TRBJ2-3, the V gene TRBV30, with D hard to call. Germline lookup yields CDR1 GTSNPN and CDR2 SVGIG (reference sequence). There are 12 residues in the CDR3. The CDR3 DNA is TGTGCCTGGGGACGACTCACATATACGCAGTATTTT. It codes for CAWGRLTYTQYF. Combining the CDR3 with reference TRBV30 and TRBJ2-3 gives the whole variable domain SQTIHQWPATLVQPVGSPLSLECTVEGTSNPNLYWYRQAAGRGLQLLFYSVGIGQISSEVPQNLSASRPQDRQFILSSKKLLLSDSGFYLCAWGRLTYTQYFGPGTRLTVL.

In its sample, this clonotype was seen many times. J is TRBJ2-2 and V is TRBV2, with 8 bases lining up with TRBD1. With 5 bases clipped from V and 7 bases from J, the junction kept 6 bases outside the gene matches. The CDR3 is 14 amino acids. In germline, CDR1 is SNHLY, CDR2 FYNNEI. CDR3 protein: CASSFQGASGELFF. CDR3 bases: TGTGCCAGCAGTTTCCAGGGGGCTAGCGGGGAGCTGTTTTTT.

A word on this clonotype: A single base is all that separates this from a far larger clone, so a read error is likely. CDR3 sequence: CASSLGLLHNEQYF. The CDR3 DNA follows: TGTGCCAGCAGTTTAGGACTACTGCACAATGAGCAGTACTTC. The rearrangement joins TRBV12-3 or TRBV12-4 to TRBJ2-7; a weak D match, TRBD2 (5 bases). CDR3 length equals 14 residues. V lost 1 base, J lost 7 bases, and 14 bases lay in between.

The chain employs TRBV29-1 and TRBJ2-2; the D is unclear. Germline-derived CDR1 and CDR2 are SQVTM and ANQGSEA. The CDR3 has 16 amino acids. Trimming removed 1 base from V and 0 bases from J, with 12 bases in between. The CDR3 reads CSVEVLTFANTGELFF. CDR3 sequence (DNA): TGCAGCGTTGAAGTCCTGACATTCGCGAACACCGGGGAGCTGTTTTTT.

This clonotype has ten or more counts. The chain carries TRBV5-1 and TRBJ1-1; 12 nucleotides line up with TRBD1. The CDR3 has 16 residues. J was trimmed by 6 bases and V by 6 bases; bases with no gene match: 12. Germline assignment: CDR1 SGHRS and CDR2 YFSETQ. This CDR3 reads CASNRGQGAGFAEAFF. CDR3 sequence (DNA): TGCGCCAGCAACCGGGGACAGGGGGCCGGGTTTGCTGAAGCTTTCTTT.